This T cell receptor beta chain was observed in a study of healthy donors' naive CD4 and CD8 T cells. Whole-study findings and limits: A reported CD4+/CD8+ bias affected most V and J genes in naive cells. Positive CDR3 charge linked to CD4+ cells, negative to CD8+ cells.

CD4+CD8-CD45RO-CD45RA+ cells were naive CD4+; CD8+CD4-CD45RA+CD27bright cells were naive CD8+. The V and J ends lost 4 bases and 3 bases respectively, with 11 bases between them. Germline loops: CDR1 SGHRS, CDR2 YFSETQ. CDR3 size: 13 residues. Each TCR library used approximately 500 ng of total RNA and a linear amplification protocol. In the original processing: From 4 to 6 healthy donors, roughly 78,000 rearranged TCR alpha transcripts were sequenced. TCRdb ran MiXCR on the reads and lists one entry per CDR3 protein. The V and J calls come from TCRdb's annotation, not from the publication. The sample shows some 190,000 distinct CDR3 sequences, 65% to 75% of them seen only once. This clonotype was seen a handful of times. Its antigen is unknown.

Sequenced: naive CD4+ and CD8+ T cells sorted from blood, pooled from several donors. The rearrangement links TRBV5-1 to TRBJ2-7; D is perhaps TRBD2 (6 bases). The clonotype originates from a pool of human donors in good health; the sample pools cells from several healthy donors. Here the CDR3 DNA reads TGCGCCAGCAGCCCGGGACTCTTCTACGAGCAGTACTTC. Its protein is CASSPGLFYEQYF. Combining the CDR3 with reference TRBV5-1 and TRBJ2-7 gives the whole variable domain KAGVTQTPRYLIKTRGQQVTLSCSPISGHRSVSWYQQTPGQGLQFLFEYFSETQRNKGNFPGRFSGRQFSNSRSEMNVSTLELGDSALYLCASSPGLFYEQYFGPGTRLTVT.